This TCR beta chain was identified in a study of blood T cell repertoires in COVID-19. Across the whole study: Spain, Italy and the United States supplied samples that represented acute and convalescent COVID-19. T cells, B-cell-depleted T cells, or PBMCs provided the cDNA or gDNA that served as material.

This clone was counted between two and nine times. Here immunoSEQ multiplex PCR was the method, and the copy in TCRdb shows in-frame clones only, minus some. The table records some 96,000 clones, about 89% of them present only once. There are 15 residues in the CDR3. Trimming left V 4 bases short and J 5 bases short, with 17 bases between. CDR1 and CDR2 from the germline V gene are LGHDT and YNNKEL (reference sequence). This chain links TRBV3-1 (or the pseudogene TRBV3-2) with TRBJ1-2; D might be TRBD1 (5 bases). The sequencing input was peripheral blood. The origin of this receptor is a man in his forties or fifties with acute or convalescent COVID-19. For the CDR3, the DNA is TGTGCCAGCAGCCGTTTTGGCCAGGGTGGATATGGCTACACCTTC. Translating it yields CASSRFGQGGYGYTF.